This T cell receptor beta chain was found in a study of PD-1 blockade in classical Hodgkin lymphoma. The table came from immunoSEQ multiplex PCR; TCRdb's copy has only in-frame clones and leaves some out. The sample lists about 90,000 clones; 89% were seen once. A remark on this clone: Its antigen is not identified.

Study-wide results and limits: The diversity seen at baseline in complete responders resembled that of newly diagnosed patients.

In every patient, relapse followed autologous stem cell transplantation, while exposure to brentuximab vedotin differed. This receptor was identified in a human donor with classical Hodgkin lymphoma. The sequences come from peripheral blood mononuclear cells (PBMCs), collected before the second cycle of nivolumab.

CDR3 in DNA: TGCGCCAGCAGCTTGAAACCTGGTGACTACGAGCAGTACTTC. This gives the protein CASSLKPGDYEQYF. The rearrangement links TRBV5-1 to TRBJ2-7; no definite D call. Trimming left V 1 base short and J 3 bases short, with 11 bases between. The length of the CDR3 is 14 residues. The germline gives CDR1 SGHRS, CDR2 YFSETQ.